This record covers a single T cell receptor (beta chain). What it binds is unknown. This CDR3 has 13 residues. With 6 bases clipped from V and 6 bases from J, the junction kept 1 base outside the gene matches. CDR1 is MDHEN and CDR2 is SYDVKM in the germline V gene. This entry comes from a study of memory CD4+ T cells and cytomegalovirus serostatus. Overall study findings and caveats: The CMV-associated TCR signature appears largely within the CD4+ memory repertoire.

Sequencing used immunoSEQ multiplex PCR; TCRdb keeps in-frame clones, though not all of them. The sample consists of 55,000 to 65,000 clones, about three quarters of them appearing once. Single viable CD3+CD4+CD8-CD45RO+ cells were sorted as the memory CD4+ T cells. Positive selection with CD4 microbeads enriched total CD4+ T cells. The V gene is TRBV28, the J gene TRBJ2-4; 11 nucleotides align to TRBD1. Sequencing was performed on memory CD4+ T cells from blood. The TCR originated in an adult in good health and CMV-seronegative. CDR3 DNA sequence: TGTGCCAGCAGGGGGACAGGGGGAAACATTCAGTACTTC. It specifies CASRGTGGNIQYF.